A selection of T cell receptor beta chains follows, all from one sample in a study of graft-versus-host responses after intestinal transplantation. These receptors are not linked to any known antigen. Only in-frame clones appear in the TCRdb table, and some are missing; sequencing was by immunoSEQ multiplex PCR. Found here are fewer than 95,000 clones, about 95% of them singletons; the top ten hold about 0.2%. Sequences were derived from unstimulated CD4+ T cells sorted from spleen or lymph node cells, sampled before transplant. The receptors shown here come from a human donor who was the organ donor for an intestinal transplant. CDR3s include the opening cysteine and the closing phenylalanine or tryptophan. The order of the fields is CDR3 protein, CDR3 DNA, J gene, D gene, CDR3 length, V gene. A D gene is named only where the DNA matches it firmly.

CDR3 protein: CASSLIQSAVVLYNEQFF
CDR3 DNA: TGTGCCAGCAGCTTGATTCAATCAGCAGTAGTTCTCTACAATGAGCAGTTCTTC
J gene: TRBJ2-1
D gene: .
CDR3 length: 18
V gene: TRBV5-6

CDR3 protein: CASSDQVIADTGELFF
CDR3 DNA: TGTGCCAGCAGCGACCAGGTGATTGCCGACACCGGGGAGCTGTTTTTT
J gene: TRBJ2-2
D gene: .
CDR3 length: 16
V gene: TRBV4-2

CDR3 protein: CASGGTVQETQYF
CDR3 DNA: TGTGCTAGTGGTGGGACAGTTCAAGAGACCCAGTACTTC
J gene: TRBJ2-5
D gene: TRBD1
CDR3 length: 13
V gene: TRBV12-5

CDR3 protein: CSVLTEPGGREQYF
CDR3 DNA: TGCAGCGTACTGACTGAACCGGGCGGTCGGGAGCAGTACTTC
J gene: TRBJ2-7
D gene: .
CDR3 length: 14
V gene: TRBV29-1

CDR3 protein: CASTRPGDNEKLFF
CDR3 DNA: TGTGCCAGCACCCGTCCAGGGGATAATGAAAAACTGTTTTTT
J gene: TRBJ1-4
D gene: .
CDR3 length: 14
V gene: TRBV25-1

CDR3 protein: CASDRVQETQYF
CDR3 DNA: TGTGCCAGCGACAGAGTCCAAGAGACCCAGTACTTC
J gene: TRBJ2-5
D gene: .
CDR3 length: 12
V gene: TRBV2

CDR3 protein: CASSAQGLQNTEAFF
CDR3 DNA: TGTGCCAGCAGTGCCCAGGGACTACAGAACACTGAAGCTTTCTTT
J gene: TRBJ1-1
D gene: .
CDR3 length: 15
V gene: TRBV2

CDR3 protein: CASSSGQIGTDTQYF
CDR3 DNA: TGTGCCAGCAGCTCGGGACAGATAGGCACAGATACGCAGTATTTT
J gene: TRBJ2-3
D gene: TRBD1
CDR3 length: 15
V gene: TRBV5-4

CDR3 protein: CASRGWGPTYYGYTF
CDR3 DNA: TGTGCCAGCAGAGGTTGGGGACCGACCTACTATGGCTACACCTTC
J gene: TRBJ1-2
D gene: .
CDR3 length: 15
V gene: TRBV27

CDR3 protein: CASSLGGGYGYTF
CDR3 DNA: TGTGCCAGCAGTCTCGGGGGGGGATATGGCTACACCTTC
J gene: TRBJ1-2
D gene: .
CDR3 length: 13
V gene: TRBV2

CDR3 protein: CASSKTAANEKLFF
CDR3 DNA: TGTGCCAGCAGCAAGACAGCGGCTAATGAAAAACTGTTTTTT
J gene: TRBJ1-4
D gene: .
CDR3 length: 14
V gene: TRBV5-4

CDR3 protein: CASSLSPAQVSYGYTF
CDR3 DNA: TGTGCCAGCAGCTTATCCCCCGCCCAGGTCAGCTATGGCTACACCTTC
J gene: TRBJ1-2
D gene: .
CDR3 length: 16
V gene: TRBV7-8

CDR3 protein: CASSILRDRRHEQFF
CDR3 DNA: TGTGCCAGCAGCATCCTAAGGGACAGGCGACATGAGCAGTTCTTC
J gene: TRBJ2-1
D gene: TRBD1
CDR3 length: 15
V gene: TRBV11-3

CDR3 protein: CASRPIGGNEKLFF
CDR3 DNA: TGTGCCAGCAGACCAATTGGGGGGAATGAAAAACTGTTTTTT
J gene: TRBJ1-4
D gene: .
CDR3 length: 14
V gene: TRBV2

CDR3 protein: CASSLDSTEAFF
CDR3 DNA: TGTGCCAGCAGCTTGGACAGCACTGAAGCTTTCTTT
J gene: TRBJ1-1
D gene: .
CDR3 length: 12
V gene: TRBV7-2

CDR3 protein: CSARRRDEQYF
CDR3 DNA: TGCAGTGCTAGGCGCCGGGACGAGCAGTACTTC
J gene: TRBJ2-7
D gene: .
CDR3 length: 11
V gene: TRBV20-1